This T cell receptor (beta chain) appears in the sequencing data of a study of neoadjuvant anti-PD-1 for oral cavity cancer. In germline, CDR1 is SQVTM, CDR2 ANQGSEA. With 7 bases removed from V and 0 bases from J, the gap between germline ends came to 8 bases. The CDR3 covers 12 residues. Six replicates per PBMC sample, mostly from roughly 500 ng of genomic DNA. Sequencing used immunoSEQ multiplex PCR; TCRdb keeps in-frame clones, though not all of them. The data hold about 14,000 clones, with roughly 74% observed a single time. This clone has just one count. This TCR came from a person aged 35-80 years with oral cavity squamous cell carcinoma. The chain carries TRBV29-1 and TRBJ2-3; the D gene is possibly TRBD2 (6 bases). The material was PBMCs, obtained before nivolumab (anti-PD-1) treatment. The CDR3 DNA reads as TGCAGCGCTGGGACTAGCACAGATACGCAGTATTTT. It yields the protein CSAGTSTDTQYF.